This TCR beta chain is drawn from a study of blood T cells in healthy people across ages. This CDR3 has 12 residues. V was clipped by 5 bases and J by 12 bases, with 11 bases between them. Germline V CDR1 and CDR2: MNHEY, SMNVEV (reference sequence). Alongside a J-beta primer mix, a sample-barcoded 5' primer served in a second PCR lasting roughly 7 to 11 cycles. Each cDNA molecule carried a tag from a template-switch adaptor that contained 12 random nucleotides. CDR3-containing paired-end reads numbered at least 3 million in each sample. TCRdb called the 5' RACE reads again in MiXCR, with one record for every CDR3 protein. The repertoire holds more than 800,000 distinct CDR3 sequences, more than 35% seen once, with approximately 20% in the top ten.

The J gene is TRBJ2-6, the V gene TRBV27; D is undetermined. What was sequenced was blood. This receptor was identified in a woman aged 55 to 70 in good health. The DNA for the CDR3 is TGTGCCAGCAGTCCCCGAATACCCGTCCTGACTTTC. As protein: CASSPRIPVLTF.